Below, 9 T cell receptor beta chains from the same sample are listed, as sequenced in a study of T cells expressing NK-cell markers. Following a re-call of the 5' RACE reads, TCRdb has one entry per CDR3 protein and lacks DNA. This sample's clone table lists 200,000 to 300,000 distinct CDR3 sequences. Sequenced sample: blood T cells: a sorted CD56 or NKG2C T cell subset, CD4+ or CD8+ T cells, or bulk PBMC T cells (not recorded which). The receptor set was obtained from a young man in good health.

The chain carries TRBV20-1 and TRBJ2-2; TCRdb returns TRBD2, unconfirmable since there is no DNA. The CDR3 loop spans 15 amino acids. Germline CDR1 reads DFQATT; CDR2 reads SNEGSKA (reference sequence). The CDR3 spells CSAQRGSGYTGELFF.

The CDR3 here is CASSLAPGLAGGREQFF. This chain uses TRBV5-1 with TRBJ2-1; TCRdb reports TRBD2, a call that lacks DNA to check it against. This CDR3 is 17 amino acids long. The germline V gene has CDR1 SGHRS and CDR2 YFSETQ.

The chain recombines TRBV2 with TRBJ2-1. CDR3 length equals 13 residues. Germline V gene sequence: CDR1 SNHLY, CDR2 FYNNEI. CDR3 protein: CASRGPSGDEQFF.

V usage is TRBV12-3 or TRBV12-4 and J usage is TRBJ1-3; checking the TCRdb D call of TRBD1 is not possible without DNA. The CDR3 is made up of 17 amino acids. The CDR3 here is CASSSSTGVGYGNTIYF.

The rearrangement links TRBV29-1 to TRBJ2-5; TCRdb's D gene call, TRBD2, goes unchecked for lack of DNA. CDR3 length: 12 amino acids. Germline lookup yields CDR1 SQVTM and CDR2 ANQGSEA. Here the CDR3 reads CSVVAGRETQYF.

This chain joins TRBV5-5 and TRBJ2-5; absent DNA, TCRdb's TRBD1 call cannot be checked. This CDR3 is built from 14 residues. CDR1 SGHKS and CDR2 YYEKEE come from the germline V gene (reference sequence). CDR3: CASTYGTDVETQYF.

The rearrangement links TRBV29-1 to TRBJ1-1. Looked up from germline, CDR1 is SQVTM and CDR2 is ANQGSEA. The CDR3 is 12 residues long. CDR3 sequence reads: CSVGPGTTEAFF.

The genes are TRBV12-3 or TRBV12-4 and TRBJ2-5; lacking DNA, the TRBD1 call made by TCRdb goes unchecked. There are 16 residues in the CDR3. CDR3 region: CASSLWQGSMKETQYF.

The chain uses TRBV29-1 and TRBJ2-3; TCRdb selects TRBD2, and the lack of DNA leaves this call unchecked. Germline loops: CDR1 SQVTM, CDR2 ANQGSEA. The CDR3 extends over 14 amino acids. This chain's CDR3 is CSGTAGVRADTQYF.